This entry lists 3 T cell receptor beta chains sequenced from one sample in a study of vaccination effects on CD4 cells after COVID-19. Assay: immunoSEQ multiplex PCR; the TCRdb copy retains only in-frame clones and omits some. The table lists tens of thousands of clones, 74% of them singletons, with 2% to 2.5% in the top ten. It was after around eleven days of culture that CD4+ T cells were isolated. Two doses of either BNT162b2 or mRNA-1273 were given to each participant. No cognate antigen is known for these TCRs. Source: CD4+ T cells from PBMCs cultured without peptide, taken after COVID-19 vaccination. All receptors come from a human donor who received a COVID-19 vaccine.

A remark on this clone: Compared with germline, one end of the junction differs, possibly owing to a read error. CDR3 sequence (DNA): TGTGCCAGCAGCTTAAATAGCGTAGCGGGGGCCTCACACAAAGAATTT. This encodes CASSLNSVAGASHKEF. The chain joins TRBV7-3 to TRBJ2-3, with 9 bases lining up with TRBD2. The germline V gene has CDR1 SGHTA and CDR2 FQGTGA. This CDR3 has 16 amino acids.

V is TRBV28 and J is TRBJ1-2; TRBD1 matches at 7 bases. Trimming took 6 bases from V and 12 from J; bases not matched to a gene: 10. The CDR3 is made up of 12 amino acids. Germline-derived CDR1 and CDR2 are MDHEN and SYDVKM. The CDR3 nucleotides read TGTGCCAGCAGCGAGGGGACAGCGGGTCACACCTTC. Translated, it gives CASSEGTAGHTF.

This chain joins TRBV5-1 and TRBJ1-6, with D uncertain. The CDR3 runs 14 residues. Trimming took 0 bases from V and 9 from J, leaving 10 bases between them. Germline CDR1 reads SGHRS; CDR2 reads YFSETQ. CDR3 in DNA: TGCGCCAGCAGCTTGGGGGATCGCAGTTCACCCCTCCACTTT. This sequence encodes CASSLGDRSSPLHF.